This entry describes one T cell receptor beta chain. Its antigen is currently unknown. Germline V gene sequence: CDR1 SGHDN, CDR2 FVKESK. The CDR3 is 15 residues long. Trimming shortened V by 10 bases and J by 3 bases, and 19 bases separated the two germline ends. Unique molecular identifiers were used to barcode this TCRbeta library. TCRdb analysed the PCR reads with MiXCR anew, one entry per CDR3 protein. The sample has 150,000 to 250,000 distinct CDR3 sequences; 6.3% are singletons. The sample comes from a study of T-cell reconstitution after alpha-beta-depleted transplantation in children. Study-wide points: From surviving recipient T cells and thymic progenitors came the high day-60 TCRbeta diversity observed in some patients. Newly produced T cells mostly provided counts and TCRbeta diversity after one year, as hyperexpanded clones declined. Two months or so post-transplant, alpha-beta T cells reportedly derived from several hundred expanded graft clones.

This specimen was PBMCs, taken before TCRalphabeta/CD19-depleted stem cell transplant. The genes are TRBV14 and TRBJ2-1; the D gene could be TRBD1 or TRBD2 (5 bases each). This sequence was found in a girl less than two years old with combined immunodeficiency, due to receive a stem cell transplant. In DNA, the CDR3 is TGTGCCACCCACCGGGGTCCAGGGCGCTACAATGAGCAGTTCTTC. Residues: CATHRGPGRYNEQFF.